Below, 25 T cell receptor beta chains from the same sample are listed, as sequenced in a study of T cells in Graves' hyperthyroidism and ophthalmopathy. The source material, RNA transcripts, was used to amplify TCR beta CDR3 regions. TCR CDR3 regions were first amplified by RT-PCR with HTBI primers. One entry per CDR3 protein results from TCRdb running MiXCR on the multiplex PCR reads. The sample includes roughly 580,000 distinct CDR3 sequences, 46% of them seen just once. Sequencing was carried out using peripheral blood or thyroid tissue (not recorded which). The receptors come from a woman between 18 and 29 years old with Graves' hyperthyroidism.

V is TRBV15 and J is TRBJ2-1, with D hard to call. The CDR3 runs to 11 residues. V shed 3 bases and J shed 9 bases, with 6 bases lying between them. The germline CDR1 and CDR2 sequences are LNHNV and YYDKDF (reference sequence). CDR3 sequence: CATSRMGEQFF. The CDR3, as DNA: TGTGCCACCAGCAGGATGGGTGAGCAGTTCTTC. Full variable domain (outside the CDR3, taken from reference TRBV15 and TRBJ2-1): DAMVIQNPRYQVTQFGKPVTLSCSQTLNHNVMYWYQQKSSQAPKLLFHYYDKDFNNEADTPDNFQSRRPNTSFCFLDIRSPGLGDTAMYLCATSRMGEQFFGPGTRLTVL.

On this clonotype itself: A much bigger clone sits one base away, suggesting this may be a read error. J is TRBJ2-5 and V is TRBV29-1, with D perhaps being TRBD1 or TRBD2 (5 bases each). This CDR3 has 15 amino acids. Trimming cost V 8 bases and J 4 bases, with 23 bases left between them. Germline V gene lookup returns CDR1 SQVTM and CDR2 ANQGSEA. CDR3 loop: CSSIGSQGRRETQYF. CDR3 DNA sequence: TGCAGCTCGATCGGTAGCCAGGGACGGAGAGAGACCCAGTACTTC.

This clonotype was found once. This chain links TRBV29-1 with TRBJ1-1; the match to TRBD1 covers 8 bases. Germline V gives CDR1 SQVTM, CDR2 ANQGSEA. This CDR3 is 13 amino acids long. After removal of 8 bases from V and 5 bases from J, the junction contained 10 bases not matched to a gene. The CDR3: CSLRTGLRTEAFF. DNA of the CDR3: TGCAGCCTCAGGACAGGGCTTAGAACTGAAGCTTTCTTT.

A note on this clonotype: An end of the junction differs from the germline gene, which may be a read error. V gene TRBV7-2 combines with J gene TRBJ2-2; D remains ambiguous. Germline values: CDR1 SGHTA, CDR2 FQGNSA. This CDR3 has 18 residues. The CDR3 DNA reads TGTGCCAGCAGCTTAAAAGGCTATCACGGCAGGAACCCCGGGGAGCTGTTTTTT. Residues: CASSLKGYHGRNPGELFF.

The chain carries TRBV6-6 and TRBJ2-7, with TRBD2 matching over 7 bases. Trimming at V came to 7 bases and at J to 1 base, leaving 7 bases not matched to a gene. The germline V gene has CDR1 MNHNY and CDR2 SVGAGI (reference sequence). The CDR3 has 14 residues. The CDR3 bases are TGTGCCAGCAACTGGCGGGAGTCATCCTACGAGCAGTACTTC. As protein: CASNWRESSYEQYF.

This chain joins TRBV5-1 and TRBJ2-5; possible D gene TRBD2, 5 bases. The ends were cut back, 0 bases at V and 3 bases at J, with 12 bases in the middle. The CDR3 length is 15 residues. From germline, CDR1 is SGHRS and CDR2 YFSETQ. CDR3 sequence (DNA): TGCGCCAGCAGCTTGGGGGAGACCTTTGAAGAGACCCAGTACTTC. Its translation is CASSLGETFEETQYF.

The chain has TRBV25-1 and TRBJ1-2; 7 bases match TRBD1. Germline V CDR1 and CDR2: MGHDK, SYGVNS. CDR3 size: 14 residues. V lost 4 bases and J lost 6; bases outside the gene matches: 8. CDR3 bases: TGTGCCAGCAGTGCTGAAGACAGGGCGAATGGCTACACCTTC. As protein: CASSAEDRANGYTF.

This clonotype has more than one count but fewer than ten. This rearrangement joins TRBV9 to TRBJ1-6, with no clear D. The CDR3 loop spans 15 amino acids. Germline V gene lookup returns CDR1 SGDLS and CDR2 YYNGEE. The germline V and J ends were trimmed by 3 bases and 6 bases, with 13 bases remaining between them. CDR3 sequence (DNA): TGTGCCAGCAGCGCCCCCCAAGGCAGTAATTCACCCCTCCACTTT. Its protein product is CASSAPQGSNSPLHF. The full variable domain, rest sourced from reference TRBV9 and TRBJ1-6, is DSGVTQTPKHLITATGQRVTLRCSPRSGDLSVYWYQQSLDQGLQFLIQYYNGEERAKGNILERFSAQQFPDLHSELNLSSLELGDSALYFCASSAPQGSNSPLHFGNGTRLTVT.

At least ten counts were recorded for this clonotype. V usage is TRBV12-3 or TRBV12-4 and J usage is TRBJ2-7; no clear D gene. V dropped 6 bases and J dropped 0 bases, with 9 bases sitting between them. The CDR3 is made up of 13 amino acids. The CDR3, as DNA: TGTGCCAGCAGCCGAGACAACTCCTACGAGCAGTACTTC. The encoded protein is CASSRDNSYEQYF.

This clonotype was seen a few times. CDR3 bases: TGTGCCAGCAGCCAATCACCGGGACAGCCCCAGCATTTT. Translated, it gives CASSQSPGQPQHF. The J gene is TRBJ1-5, the V gene TRBV19; no reliable D call. The V and J ends lost 9 bases and 7 bases respectively, with 16 bases between them. The CDR3 covers 13 residues. Germline CDR1 and CDR2: LNHDA and SQIVND (reference sequence).

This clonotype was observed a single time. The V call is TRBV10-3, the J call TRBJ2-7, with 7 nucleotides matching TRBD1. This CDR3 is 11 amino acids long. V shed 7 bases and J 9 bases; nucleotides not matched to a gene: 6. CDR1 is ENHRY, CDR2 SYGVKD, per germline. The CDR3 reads CAITEGGGQYF. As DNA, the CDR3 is TGTGCCATCACCGAAGGGGGCGGGCAGTACTTC.

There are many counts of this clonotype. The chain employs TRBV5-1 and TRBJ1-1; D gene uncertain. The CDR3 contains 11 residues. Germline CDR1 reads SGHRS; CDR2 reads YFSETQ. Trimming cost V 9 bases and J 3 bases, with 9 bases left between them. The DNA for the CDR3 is TGCGCCACCAAGTCCGACACTGAAGCTTTCTTT. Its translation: CATKSDTEAFF.

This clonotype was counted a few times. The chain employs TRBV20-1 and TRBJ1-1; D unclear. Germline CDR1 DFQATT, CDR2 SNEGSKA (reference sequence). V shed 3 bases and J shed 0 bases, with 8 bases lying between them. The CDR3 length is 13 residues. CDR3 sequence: CSASLTMNTEAFF. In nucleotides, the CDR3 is TGCAGTGCTAGCCTAACTATGAACACTGAAGCTTTCTTT.

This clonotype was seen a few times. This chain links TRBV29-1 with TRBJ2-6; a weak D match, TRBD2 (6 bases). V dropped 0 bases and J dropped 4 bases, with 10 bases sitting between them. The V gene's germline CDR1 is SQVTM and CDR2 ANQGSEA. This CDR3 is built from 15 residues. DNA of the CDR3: TGCAGCGTTGAAGAACGGGGGTACGGGGCCAACGTCCTGACTTTC. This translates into CSVEERGYGANVLTF.

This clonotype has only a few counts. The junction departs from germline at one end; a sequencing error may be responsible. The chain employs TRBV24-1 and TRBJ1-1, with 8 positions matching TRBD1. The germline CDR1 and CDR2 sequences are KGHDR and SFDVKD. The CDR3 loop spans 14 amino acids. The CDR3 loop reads CASSRGQGSTEAFF. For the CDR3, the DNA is TGTGCCAGCAGTCGCGGACAGGGTTCCACTGAAGCTTTCTTT.

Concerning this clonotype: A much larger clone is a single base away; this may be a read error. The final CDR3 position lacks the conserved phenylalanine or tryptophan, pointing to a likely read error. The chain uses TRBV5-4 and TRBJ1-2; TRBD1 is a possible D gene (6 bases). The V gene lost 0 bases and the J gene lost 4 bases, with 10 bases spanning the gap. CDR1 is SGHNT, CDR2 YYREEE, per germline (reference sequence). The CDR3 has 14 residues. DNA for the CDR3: TGTGCCAGCAGCTTGGACAGGGAAGGCTATGGCTACACCCTC. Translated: CASSLDREGYGYTL.

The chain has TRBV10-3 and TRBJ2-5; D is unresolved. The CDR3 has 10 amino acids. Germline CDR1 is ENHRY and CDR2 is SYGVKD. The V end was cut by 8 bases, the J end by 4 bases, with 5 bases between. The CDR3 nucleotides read TGTGCCATCGCTCCAGAGACCCAGTACTTC. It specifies CAIAPETQYF.

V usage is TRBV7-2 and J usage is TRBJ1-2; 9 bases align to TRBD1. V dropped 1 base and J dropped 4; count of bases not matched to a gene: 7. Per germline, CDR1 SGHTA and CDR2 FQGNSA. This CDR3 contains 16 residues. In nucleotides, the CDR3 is TGTGCCAGCAGCTTAGAGCCGGGACAGGGCGGCTATGGCTACACCTTC. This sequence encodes CASSLEPGQGGYGYTF.

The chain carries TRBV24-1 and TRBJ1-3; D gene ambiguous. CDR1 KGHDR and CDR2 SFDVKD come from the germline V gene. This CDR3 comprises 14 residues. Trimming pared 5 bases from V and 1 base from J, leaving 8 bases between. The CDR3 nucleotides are TGTGCCACCAGTGGGGAAACTTCTGGAAACACCATATATTTT. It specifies CATSGETSGNTIYF.

The CDR3 sequence: CSARDSGGNYGYTF. The CDR3, as DNA: TGCAGTGCTAGAGATTCTGGCGGAAACTATGGCTACACCTTC. The chain is built from TRBV20-1 and TRBJ1-2; D call uncertain. CDR1 and CDR2 (germline): DFQATT, SNEGSKA (reference sequence). V lost 0 bases to trimming and J lost 2 bases, with 10 bases between them. The CDR3 extends over 14 amino acids.

CDR3 nucleotides: TGTGCCAGCAGCGAAACTAGCGGGCAGACAGATACGCAGTATTTT. Translation: CASSETSGQTDTQYF. The chain recombines TRBV7-2 with TRBJ2-3, with TRBD2 matching 9 bases. This CDR3 comprises 15 residues. The germline V gene encodes CDR1 SGHTA and CDR2 FQGNSA. Unmatched junction bases numbered 6, after V lost 5 bases and J lost 3 bases. Complete variable domain (other parts from reference TRBV7-2 and TRBJ2-3): GAGVSQSPSNKVTEKGKDVELRCDPISGHTALYWYRQSLGQGLEFLIYFQGNSAPDKSGLPSDRFSAERTGGSVSTLTIQRTQQEDSAVYLCASSETSGQTDTQYFGPGTRLTVL.

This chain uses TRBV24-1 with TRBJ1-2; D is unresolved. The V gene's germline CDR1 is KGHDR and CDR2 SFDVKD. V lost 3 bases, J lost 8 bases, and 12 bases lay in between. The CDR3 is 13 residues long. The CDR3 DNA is TGTGCCACCAGTGATAAGGTCTCAGGAGGCTACACCTTC. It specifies CATSDKVSGGYTF.

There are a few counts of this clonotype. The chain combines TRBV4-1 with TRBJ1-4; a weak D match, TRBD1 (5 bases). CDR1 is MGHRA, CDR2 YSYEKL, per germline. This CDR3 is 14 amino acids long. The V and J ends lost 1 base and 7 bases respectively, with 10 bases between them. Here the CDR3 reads CASSQGGWIEKLFF. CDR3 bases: TGCGCCAGCAGCCAAGGGGGCTGGATTGAAAAACTGTTTTTT.

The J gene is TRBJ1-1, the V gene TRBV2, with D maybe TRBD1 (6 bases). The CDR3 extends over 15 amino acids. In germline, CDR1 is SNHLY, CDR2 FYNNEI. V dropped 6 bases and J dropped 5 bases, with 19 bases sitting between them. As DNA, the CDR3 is TGTGCCAGCAGCCTTAGGACAGACGAGGTGACTGAAGCTTTCTTT. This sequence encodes CASSLRTDEVTEAFF.

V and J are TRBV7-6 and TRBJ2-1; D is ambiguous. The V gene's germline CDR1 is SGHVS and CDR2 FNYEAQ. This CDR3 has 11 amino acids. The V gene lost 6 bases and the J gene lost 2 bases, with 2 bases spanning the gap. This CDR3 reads CASRTYNEQFF. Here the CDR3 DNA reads TGTGCCAGCAGGACCTACAATGAGCAGTTCTTC.